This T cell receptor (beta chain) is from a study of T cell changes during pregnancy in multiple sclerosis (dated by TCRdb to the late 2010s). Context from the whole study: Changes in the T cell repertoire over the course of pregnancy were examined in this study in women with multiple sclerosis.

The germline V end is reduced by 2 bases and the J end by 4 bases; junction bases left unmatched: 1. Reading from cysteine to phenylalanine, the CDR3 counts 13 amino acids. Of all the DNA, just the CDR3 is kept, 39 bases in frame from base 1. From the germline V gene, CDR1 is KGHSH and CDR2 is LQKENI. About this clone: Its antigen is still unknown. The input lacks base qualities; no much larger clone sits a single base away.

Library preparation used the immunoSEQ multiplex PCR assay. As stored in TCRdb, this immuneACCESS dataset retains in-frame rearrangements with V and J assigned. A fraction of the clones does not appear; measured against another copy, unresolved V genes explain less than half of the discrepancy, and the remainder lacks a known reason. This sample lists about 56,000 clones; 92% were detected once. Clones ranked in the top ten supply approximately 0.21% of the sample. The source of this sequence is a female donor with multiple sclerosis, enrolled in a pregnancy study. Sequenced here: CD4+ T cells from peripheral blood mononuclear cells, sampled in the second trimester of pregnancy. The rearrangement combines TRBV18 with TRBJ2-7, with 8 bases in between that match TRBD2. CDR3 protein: CASSPAGGYEQYF. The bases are TGTGCCAGCTCACCAGCGGGAGGATACGAGCAGTACTTC.